The clone carrying this T cell receptor (beta chain) was seen only a few times. The target antigen is unknown. This sample is part of a study of blood T cells in healthy people across ages. Study-level findings and limits: Older age went with lower TCR beta diversity per million T cells, in a roughly linear way. Higher diversity and more naive CD4+ cells were features of long-lived donors, compared to aged donors.

Germline V lookup: CDR1 SGDLS, CDR2 YYNGEE. V lost 4 bases and J lost 5, with 4 bases in between. The CDR3 length is 12 residues. Combining a sample-barcoded 5' primer with a J-beta primer mix, a second PCR ran for roughly 6 to 12 cycles. TCRdb re-derived calls from the 5' RACE reads in MiXCR, one entry per CDR3 protein. Seen here are hundreds of thousands of distinct CDR3 sequences, about 28% observed once, and the top ten hold approximately 14%. The TCR comes from a woman of 80 years or more in good health. The chain is built from TRBV9 and TRBJ1-6; D is uncertain. Input material: blood. This CDR3 reads CASSRDNSPLHF. The CDR3 coding sequence is TGTGCCAGCAGCCGAGATAATTCACCCCTCCACTTT. Together with reference TRBV9 and TRBJ1-6, the CDR3 gives the full variable domain: DSGVTQTPKHLITATGQRVTLRCSPRSGDLSVYWYQQSLDQGLQFLIQYYNGEERAKGNILERFSAQQFPDLHSELNLSSLELGDSALYFCASSRDNSPLHFGNGTRLTVT.